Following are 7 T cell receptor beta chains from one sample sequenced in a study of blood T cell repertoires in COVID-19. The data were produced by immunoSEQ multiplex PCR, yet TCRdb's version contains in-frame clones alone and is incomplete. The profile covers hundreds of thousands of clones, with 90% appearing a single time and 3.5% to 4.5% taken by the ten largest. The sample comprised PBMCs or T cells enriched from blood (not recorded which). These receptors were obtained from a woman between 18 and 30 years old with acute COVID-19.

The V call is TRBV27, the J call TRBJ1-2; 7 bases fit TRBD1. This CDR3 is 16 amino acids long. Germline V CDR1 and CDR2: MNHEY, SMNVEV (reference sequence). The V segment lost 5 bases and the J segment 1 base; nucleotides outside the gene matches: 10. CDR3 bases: TGTGCCAGCAGTCCTTACGGGACAGTGCTTAACTATGGCTACACCTTC. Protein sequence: CASSPYGTVLNYGYTF.

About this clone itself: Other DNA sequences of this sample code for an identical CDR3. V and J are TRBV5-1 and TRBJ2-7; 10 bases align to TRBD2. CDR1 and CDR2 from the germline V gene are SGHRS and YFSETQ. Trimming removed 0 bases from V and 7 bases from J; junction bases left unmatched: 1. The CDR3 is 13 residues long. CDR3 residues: CASSLGLAGEQYF. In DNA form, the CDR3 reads TGCGCCAGCAGCTTGGGACTAGCGGGTGAGCAGTACTTC.

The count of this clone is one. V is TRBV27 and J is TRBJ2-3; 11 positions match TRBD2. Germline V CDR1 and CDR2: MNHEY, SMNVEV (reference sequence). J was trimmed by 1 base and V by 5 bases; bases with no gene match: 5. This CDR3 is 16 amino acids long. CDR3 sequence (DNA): TGTGCCAGCAGTCCTCTAGCGGGAGGAGGCACAGATACGCAGTATTTT. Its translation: CASSPLAGGGTDTQYF.

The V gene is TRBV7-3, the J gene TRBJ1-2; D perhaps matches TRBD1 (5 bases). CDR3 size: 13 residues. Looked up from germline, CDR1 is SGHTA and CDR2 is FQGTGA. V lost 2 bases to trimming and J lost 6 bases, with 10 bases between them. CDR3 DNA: TGTGCCAGCAGCTTAGGGCCAGGGAATGGCTACACCTTC. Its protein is CASSLGPGNGYTF.

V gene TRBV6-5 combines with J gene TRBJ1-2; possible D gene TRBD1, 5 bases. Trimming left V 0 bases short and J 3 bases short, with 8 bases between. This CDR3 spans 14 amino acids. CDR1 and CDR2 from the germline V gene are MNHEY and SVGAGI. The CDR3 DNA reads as TGTGCCAGCAGTTACTCCCCCAGGGACTATGGCTACACCTTC. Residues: CASSYSPRDYGYTF.

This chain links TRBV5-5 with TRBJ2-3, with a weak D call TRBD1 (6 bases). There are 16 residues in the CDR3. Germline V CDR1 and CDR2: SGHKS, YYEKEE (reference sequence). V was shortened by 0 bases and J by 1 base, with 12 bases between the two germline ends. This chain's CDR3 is CASSLVPGAGTDTQYF. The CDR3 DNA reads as TGTGCCAGCAGCTTGGTGCCAGGGGCTGGCACAGATACGCAGTATTTT.

CDR3 sequence: CASSTSRYEQYF. The CDR3 DNA reads TGTGCCAGCAGTACCTCTCGGTACGAGCAGTACTTC. The chain uses TRBV28 and TRBJ2-7; D not resolved. CDR1 and CDR2 (germline): MDHEN, SYDVKM. This CDR3 contains 12 residues. Deletions cut 5 bases from V and 4 bases from J, with 9 bases between.